This T cell receptor (beta chain) was obtained from a study of T cells in Graves' hyperthyroidism and ophthalmopathy. The TCR beta CDR3 regions underwent amplification using RNA transcripts as the source. The primer set for the first-round RT-PCR of the TCR CDR3 was HTBI. TCRdb reprocessed the multiplex PCR reads via MiXCR and lists one record per CDR3 protein. Of about half a million distinct CDR3 sequences listed, about 20% were seen once; the top ten hold 47%. Only a few counts were recorded for this clonotype. V trimming: 7 bases; J trimming: 4 bases; junction bases outside the gene matches: 18. Germline CDR1 reads MNHEY; CDR2 reads SMNVEV (reference sequence). The CDR3 runs 18 residues.

This TCR derives from a man aged 35-49 years with Graves' ophthalmopathy. Sequenced material: blood. The chain has TRBV27 and TRBJ2-5; 10 bases agree with TRBD2. CDR3 amino acids: CASTPDWASGRLTETQYF. DNA for the CDR3: TGTGCCAGCACCCCGGATTGGGCTAGCGGGAGACTAACAGAGACCCAGTACTTC.